This T cell receptor (beta chain) was captured in a study of blood T cell repertoires in COVID-19. Study information: Sites in the United States, Italy and Spain provided acute and convalescent COVID-19 samples.

Original processing notes: Amplification of reference gene primers provided the estimated nucleated cell counts. TCRdb keeps only in-frame clones here, not all; method: immunoSEQ multiplex PCR. The V and J calls and the clone size are those of that table, but D and trimming were determined from the DNA. The sample records 130,000 or so clones, 75% to 90% being singletons. Looked up from germline, CDR1 is SGHTA and CDR2 is FQGTGA. The CDR3 extends over 15 amino acids. J lost 0 bases, V lost 5 bases, and 3 bases had no gene match. This clonotype was sampled from a man in his 70s with active or convalescent COVID-19. The sample taken for sequencing was peripheral blood. The chain uses TRBV7-3 and TRBJ2-1; 8 nucleotides agree with TRBD2. The CDR3: CASSQSGSSYNEQFF. The CDR3 DNA reads as TGTGCCAGCAGCCAAAGCGGGAGCTCCTACAATGAGCAGTTCTTC.